These 13 T cell receptor beta chains share one sample of origin, sequenced in a study of beta chain features in type 1 diabetes. Every bit of the isolated RNA underwent reverse transcription, so sequencing read expressed TCRB transcripts. Measured with immunoSEQ multiplex PCR; TCRdb has only the in-frame clones, and not every one. The table has about 150,000 clones, less than 9.5% seen once. Material for sequencing was central memory CD4+ T cells from blood. The receptors originated from a woman under 30 in good health.

The table lists this clone with many counts. V and J are TRBV7-2 and TRBJ2-6; 8 bases line up with TRBD2. Germline V lookup: CDR1 SGHTA, CDR2 FQGNSA. Trimming took 0 bases from V and 0 from J; bases not matched to a gene: 7. The CDR3 is 19 amino acids. As DNA, the CDR3 is TGTGCCAGCAGCTTAGCGGGGACTAGTTGGAGCTCTGGGGCCAACGTCCTGACTTTC. Translation: CASSLAGTSWSSGANVLTF.

Only a few counts were recorded for this clone. The V call is TRBV7-2, the J call TRBJ2-1, with 11 bases identical to TRBD2. V lost 7 bases, J lost 14 bases, and 7 bases stayed unmatched. The CDR3 is made up of 12 amino acids. Germline V gene data show CDR1 as SGHTA and CDR2 as FQGNSA. The CDR3 DNA follows: TGTGCCAGCACGCCGGGACTAGCGGAAAAGTTCTTC. It translates to CASTPGLAEKFF.

This clone showed up just a few times. The chain has TRBV7-2 and TRBJ2-7, with 9 bases fitting TRBD2. The CDR3 length is 15 residues. The V gene's germline CDR1 is SGHTA and CDR2 FQGNSA. V was pared by 1 base and J by 2 bases, with 3 bases of the junction left unmatched. The CDR3 region is CASSLVLAGTYEQYF. Here the CDR3 DNA reads TGTGCCAGCAGCTTAGTCCTAGCGGGGACCTACGAGCAGTACTTC.

The J gene is TRBJ1-3, the V gene TRBV4-3, with TRBD1 matching 10 bases. V lost 2 bases, J lost 2 bases, and 3 bases stayed unmatched. This CDR3 contains 16 residues. Germline V gives CDR1 LGHNA, CDR2 YSLEER. The CDR3 coding sequence is TGCGCCAGCAGCCAACTCGGACAGGGGGCTGGAAACACCATATATTTT. Protein product: CASSQLGQGAGNTIYF.

This clone was detected many times. The V call is TRBV30, the J call TRBJ2-5, with TRBD2 identical over 11 bases. Germline trimming cut 4 bases from V and 7 bases from J; bases unmatched to any gene: 5. Germline assignment: CDR1 GTSNPN and CDR2 SVGIG (reference sequence). The CDR3 has 13 residues. CDR3 region: CAWMTGTSGTQYF. CDR3 sequence (DNA): TGTGCCTGGATGACCGGGACTAGCGGGACCCAGTACTTC.

This clone was observed a handful of times. The chain recombines TRBV6-1 with TRBJ1-2; D is undetermined. Per the germline V gene, CDR1 is MNHNS and CDR2 is SASEGT. Trimming took 7 bases from V and 3 from J, leaving 12 bases between them. This CDR3 spans 13 amino acids. Written as DNA, the CDR3 is TGTGCCAGCACCTCGGGGAGGGACTATGGCTACACCTTC. Its protein product is CASTSGRDYGYTF.

The J gene is TRBJ2-7, the V gene TRBV7-6, with D unresolved. Trimming removed 2 bases from V and 4 bases from J, with 9 bases in between. Germline-derived CDR1 and CDR2 are SGHVS and FNYEAQ. The CDR3 loop spans 13 amino acids. The CDR3 nucleotides are TGTGCCAGCAGCTTACAATCGAGGTACGAGCAGTACTTC. This codes for CASSLQSRYEQYF.

The chain has TRBV6-6 and TRBJ1-2; D is possibly TRBD1 (5 bases). V was cut by 6 bases and J by 4 bases, with 12 bases left in between. Germline CDR1 MNHNY, CDR2 SVGAGI (reference sequence). This CDR3 region has 13 residues. CDR3 residues: CASRPGQGYGYTF. The CDR3 nucleotides are TGTGCCAGCAGGCCCGGACAAGGCTATGGCTACACCTTC.

This clone was found a few times. The chain combines TRBV28 with TRBJ2-2, with D unresolved. There are 15 residues in the CDR3. V was pared by 7 bases and J by 1 base, with 13 bases between. Looked up from germline, CDR1 is MDHEN and CDR2 is SYDVKM. The DNA for the CDR3 is TGTGCCAGCACCGCCCCGCTAGGGAACACCGGGGAGCTGTTTTTT. It yields the protein CASTAPLGNTGELFF.

The V and J genes are TRBV12-5 and TRBJ2-1; 11 nucleotides line up with TRBD1. The V and J ends lost 7 bases and 5 bases, in that order; junction bases with no gene match: 4. The CDR3 totals 14 residues. CDR1 LGHNT and CDR2 FRNRAP come from the germline V gene. This chain's CDR3 is CASATDRGHNEQFF. The CDR3 DNA reads TGTGCTAGTGCCACGGACAGGGGGCACAATGAGCAGTTCTTC.

This clone was seen only a few times. The V call is TRBV5-1, the J call TRBJ2-3; 8 bases fit TRBD2. CDR1 is SGHRS and CDR2 is YFSETQ in the germline V gene. There are 15 residues in the CDR3. After removal of 0 bases from V and 4 bases from J, the junction contained 4 bases not matched to a gene. The CDR3 coding sequence is TGCGCCAGCAGCTTGGCTCGGGGGGGCCCAGATACGCAGTATTTT. It translates to CASSLARGGPDTQYF.

The chain is built from TRBV7-8 and TRBJ2-7, with a weak D call TRBD2 (5 bases). This CDR3 contains 15 residues. The V gene lost 1 base and the J gene lost 7 bases, with 17 bases spanning the gap. Germline CDR1 and CDR2: SGHVS and FQNEAQ. The CDR3 reads CASSLDGVTGREQYF. CDR3 sequence (DNA): TGTGCCAGCAGCTTAGACGGCGTGACGGGGAGAGAGCAGTACTTC.

This clone was recorded a few times. The rearrangement joins TRBV14 to TRBJ2-7, with 7 bases fitting TRBD1. This CDR3 comprises 14 residues. V shed 4 bases and J 8 bases; nucleotides not matched to a gene: 11. The germline V gene has CDR1 SGHDN and CDR2 FVKESK. The CDR3 spells CASSPSVGGRQQYF. The CDR3 nucleotides read TGTGCCAGCAGCCCGTCGGTAGGGGGCCGGCAGCAGTACTTC.